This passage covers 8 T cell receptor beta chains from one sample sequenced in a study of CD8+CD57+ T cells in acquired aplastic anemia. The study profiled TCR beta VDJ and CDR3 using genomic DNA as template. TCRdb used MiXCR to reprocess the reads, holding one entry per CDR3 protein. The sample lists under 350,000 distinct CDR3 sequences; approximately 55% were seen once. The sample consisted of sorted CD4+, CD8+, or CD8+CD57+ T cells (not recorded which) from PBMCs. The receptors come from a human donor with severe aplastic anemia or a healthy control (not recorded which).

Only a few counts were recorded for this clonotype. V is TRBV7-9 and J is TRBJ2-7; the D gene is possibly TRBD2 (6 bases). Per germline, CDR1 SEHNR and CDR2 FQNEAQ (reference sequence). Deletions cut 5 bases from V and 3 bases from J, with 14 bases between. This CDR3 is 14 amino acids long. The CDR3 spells CASSPRSGDYEQYF. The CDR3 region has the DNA TGTGCCAGCAGCCCAAGGTCGGGAGACTACGAGCAGTACTTC.

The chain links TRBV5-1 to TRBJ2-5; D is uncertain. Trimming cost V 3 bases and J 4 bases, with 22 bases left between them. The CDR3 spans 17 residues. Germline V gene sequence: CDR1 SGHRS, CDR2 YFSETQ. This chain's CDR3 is CASSWNVRAFRVETQYF. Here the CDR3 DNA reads TGCGCCAGCAGCTGGAACGTTCGTGCTTTCCGGGTAGAGACCCAGTACTTC.

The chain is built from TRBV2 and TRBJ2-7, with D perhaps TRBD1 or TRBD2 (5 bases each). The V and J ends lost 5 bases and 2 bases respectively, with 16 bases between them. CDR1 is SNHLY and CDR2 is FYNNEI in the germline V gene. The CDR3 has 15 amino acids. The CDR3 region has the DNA TGTGCCAGCAGTCAACAGATGGGGGTTACCTACGAGCAGTACTTC. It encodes CASSQQMGVTYEQYF. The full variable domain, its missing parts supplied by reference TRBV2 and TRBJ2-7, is EPEVTQTPSHQVTQMGQEVILRCVPISNHLYFYWYRQILGQKVEFLVSFYNNEISEKSEIFDDQFSVERPDGSNFTLKIRSTKLEDSAMYFCASSQQMGVTYEQYFGPGTRLTVT.

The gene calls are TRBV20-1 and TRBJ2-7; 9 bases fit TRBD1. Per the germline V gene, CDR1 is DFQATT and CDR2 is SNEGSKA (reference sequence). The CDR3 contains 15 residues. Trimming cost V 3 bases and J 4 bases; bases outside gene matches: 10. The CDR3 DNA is TGCAGTGCTAGCGCCAACAGGGGGCTTTCATACGAGCAGTACTTC. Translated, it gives CSASANRGLSYEQYF.

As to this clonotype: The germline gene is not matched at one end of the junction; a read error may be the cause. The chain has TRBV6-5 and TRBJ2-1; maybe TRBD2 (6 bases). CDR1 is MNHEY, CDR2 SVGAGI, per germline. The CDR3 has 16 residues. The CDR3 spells CVSGGGDPSSYNEQFF. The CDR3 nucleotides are TGTGTCAGCGGAGGAGGGGATCCTAGCTCCTACAATGAGCAGTTCTTC.

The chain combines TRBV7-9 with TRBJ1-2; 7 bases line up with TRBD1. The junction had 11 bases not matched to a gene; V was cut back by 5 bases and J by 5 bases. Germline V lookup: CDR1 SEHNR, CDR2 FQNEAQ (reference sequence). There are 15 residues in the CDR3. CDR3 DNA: TGTGCCAGCAGCCTCCTGACAGGGATGGGGTATGGCTACACCTTC. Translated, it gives CASSLLTGMGYGYTF. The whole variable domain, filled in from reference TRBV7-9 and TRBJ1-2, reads DTGVSQNPRHKITKRGQNVTFRCDPISEHNRLYWYRQTLGQGPEFLTYFQNEAQLEKSRLLSDRFSAERPKGSFSTLEIQRTEQGDSAMYLCASSLLTGMGYGYTFGSGTRLTVV.

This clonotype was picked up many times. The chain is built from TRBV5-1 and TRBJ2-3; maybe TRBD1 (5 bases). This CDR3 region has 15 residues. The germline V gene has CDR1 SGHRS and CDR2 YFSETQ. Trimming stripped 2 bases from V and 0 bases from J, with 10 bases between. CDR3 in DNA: TGCGCCAGCAGCTTCCCACAGGCTAGCACAGATACGCAGTATTTT. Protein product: CASSFPQASTDTQYF.

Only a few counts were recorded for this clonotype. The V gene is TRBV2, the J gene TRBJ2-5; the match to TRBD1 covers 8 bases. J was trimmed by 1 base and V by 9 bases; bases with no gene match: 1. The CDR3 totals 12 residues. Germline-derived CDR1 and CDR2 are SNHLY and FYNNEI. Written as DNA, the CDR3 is TGTGCCAGAGGACAGGGCCAAGAGACCCAGTACTTC. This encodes CARGQGQETQYF.